This T cell receptor (beta chain) originates from a study of shared T cell receptors in the human thymus. Trimming took 0 bases from V and 6 from J; bases not matched to a gene: 9. Germline lookup yields CDR1 MGHRA and CDR2 YSYEKL. The CDR3 extends over 17 amino acids. Some clones are missing from TCRdb's copy, which holds only in-frame ones; the method was immunoSEQ multiplex PCR. The profile covers roughly 550,000 clones, with 75% to 80% appearing a single time and around 0.012% taken by the ten largest. The same specimen was also included in a second study, on human thymus T cells. As that report states: In corrective heart surgery, resections were taken, and these provided the thymus tissue. A high degree of thymic repertoire overlap among unrelated individuals was reported in related research.

The chain joins TRBV4-1 to TRBJ2-3; TRBD1 agrees at 10 bases. Sequenced input: thymocytes. The receptor was isolated from a boy under three years old with a congenital heart defect. CDR3 sequence: CASSQEGQGTPRDTQYF. As DNA, the CDR3 is TGCGCCAGCAGCCAAGAGGGACAGGGGACACCGAGGGATACGCAGTATTTT.